These T cell receptor beta chains were read from a single sample in a study of radiotherapy plus CTLA-4 blockade in lung cancer. This table comes from immunoSEQ multiplex PCR, and its TCRdb copy is limited to in-frame clones, with some not included. Altogether over 80,000 clones are present, around nine tenths being singletons, with the ten largest covering 16%. Sequencing was performed on peripheral blood, taken from a patient treated with radiotherapy plus ipilimumab. The receptors derive from a human donor with non-small cell lung cancer that progressed on radiotherapy plus ipilimumab. Both conserved end residues are part of each CDR3. D genes are given only for firm matches. The size of a clone is reported for some rows only, either as once, few or many, or as a class for expanded clones.

clone size,V gene,D gene,J gene,CDR3 DNA,CDR3 protein
.,TRBV7-8,.,TRBJ2-5,TGTGCCAGCAGCTACGGGGTGGGAGAGACCCAGTACTTC,CASSYGVGETQYF
few,TRBV5-1,.,TRBJ1-5,TGCGCCAGCAGCTTGGGGTTATCAGGGGATCAGCCCCAGCATTTT,CASSLGLSGDQPQHF
few,TRBV19,TRBD1,TRBJ1-3,TGTGCCAGTAGTATAGGCGGGACAGGGGCTGGAAACACCATATATTTT,CASSIGGTGAGNTIYF
.,TRBV7-8,TRBD2,TRBJ2-1,TGTGCCAGCAGCTTAGAAGGCGGGGGCTCCTACAATGAGCAGTTCTTC,CASSLEGGGSYNEQFF
once,TRBV30,.,TRBJ1-1,TGTGCCTGGAGTGTGAACACTGAAGCTTTCTTT,CAWSVNTEAFF
.,TRBV27,.,TRBJ2-5,TGTGCCAGCAGTCCCACAGGGTTGGAGACCCAGTACTTC,CASSPTGLETQYF
.,TRBV18,.,TRBJ1-1,TGTGCCAGCTCACCCGCCTCTGGGGTCAACACTGAAGCTTTCTTT,CASSPASGVNTEAFF
.,TRBV6-1,.,TRBJ1-2,TGTGCCAGCAGTGAAAAAGGAGCAGGTGGCTACACCTTC,CASSEKGAGGYTF
.,TRBV6-5,TRBD1,TRBJ2-7,TGTGCCAGCAGTTACTCGCTGGGACAGGGCCGCTACGAGCAGTACTTC,CASSYSLGQGRYEQYF
.,TRBV7-2,TRBD2,TRBJ2-7,TGTGCCAGCAGCTTCTCTAGCGGGAGGACCTACGAGCAGTACTTC,CASSFSSGRTYEQYF